What follows is one TCR beta chain and its context. Its matching antigen is unknown. CDR1 is SGHKS, CDR2 YYEKEE, per germline (reference sequence). The CDR3 loop spans 17 amino acids. J lost 3 bases, V lost 4 bases, and 10 bases had no gene match. The sample belongs to a study of cytomegalovirus exposure and HLA in healthy donors. The PCR had 60 Vbeta and 13 Jbeta primers. Here immunoSEQ multiplex PCR was the method, and the copy in TCRdb shows in-frame clones only, minus some. This table has around 130,000 clones, 77% appearing once. Notes on the study in general: Under in vitro conditions, a few CMV-associated chains were confirmed as specific for CMV antigens.

The sequence was collected from a man aged 18 to 35 in good health and CMV-seropositive. The sequencing input was PBMCs. V usage is TRBV5-5 and J usage is TRBJ2-1; 10 bases are a match to TRBD2. As DNA, the CDR3 is TGTGCCAGCAGCAGCCTAGCGGGGGAGCACCGCTACAATGAGCAGTTCTTC. As protein: CASSSLAGEHRYNEQFF.